This T cell receptor (beta chain) was identified in a study of T cells in Graves' hyperthyroidism and ophthalmopathy. Uncontrolled infection, other autoimmune disease, pregnancy or lactation excluded patients. Regions amplified from RNA transcripts were the TCR beta CDR3 regions. The study used the HTBI primer set for a first-round RT-PCR of the TCR CDR3. TCRdb itself ran the multiplex PCR reads through MiXCR, one entry per CDR3 protein. The data contain 300,000 or so distinct CDR3 sequences, about 18% of them singletons. V was pared by 1 base and J by 2 bases, with 5 bases of the junction left unmatched. CDR1 and CDR2 (germline): SGHRS, YFSETQ. The CDR3 extends over 15 amino acids.

The genes are TRBV5-1 and TRBJ1-1; 7 positions agree with TRBD1. The source material was blood. The sequence came from a woman in her fifties or sixties with Graves' ophthalmopathy. The CDR3 bases are TGCGCCAGCAGCTTGAGGCCAGGGGGAAACACTGAAGCTTTCTTT. Its translation: CASSLRPGGNTEAFF.